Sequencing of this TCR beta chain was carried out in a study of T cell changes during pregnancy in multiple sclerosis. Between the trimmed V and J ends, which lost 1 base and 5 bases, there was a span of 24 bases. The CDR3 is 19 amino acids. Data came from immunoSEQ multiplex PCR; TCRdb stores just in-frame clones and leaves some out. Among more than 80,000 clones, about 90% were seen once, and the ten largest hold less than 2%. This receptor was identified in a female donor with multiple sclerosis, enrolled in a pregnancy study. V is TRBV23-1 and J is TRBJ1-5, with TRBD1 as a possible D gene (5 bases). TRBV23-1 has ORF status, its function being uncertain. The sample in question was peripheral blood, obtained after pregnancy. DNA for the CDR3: TGCGCCAGCAGTCAATTCTCCAGGGTTCCCCAGGCGTGGGATCAGCCCCAGCATTTT. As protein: CASSQFSRVPQAWDQPQHF.